The present TCR beta chain was sequenced within a study of T cells after yellow fever vaccination. Overall study results and limits: Post-booster reappearance was seen for most primary-vaccination clones (around 96% CD4, around 90% CD8).

V lost 5 bases, J lost 7 bases, and 12 bases lay in between. The CDR3 totals 12 residues. CDR1 and CDR2 from the germline V gene are DFQATT and SNEGSKA (reference sequence). This clonotype showed up just once. Its antigen is not identified. MiXCR, applied by TCRdb to the 5' RACE reads, yields one record per CDR3 protein. This sample has 95,000 to 150,000 distinct CDR3 sequences, with approximately 16% found just once. The TCR sequence derives from a man between 18 and 35 years old who received the YFV17D yellow fever vaccine. The chain links TRBV20-1 to TRBJ2-1, with a possible D match to TRBD2 (5 bases). This specimen was CD8+ T cells sorted from PBMCs, taken 5 days after the yellow fever booster vaccination. In nucleotides, the CDR3 is TGCAGTGCTCCCCGGGGAACGAATGAGCAGTTCTTC. It yields the protein CSAPRGTNEQFF.